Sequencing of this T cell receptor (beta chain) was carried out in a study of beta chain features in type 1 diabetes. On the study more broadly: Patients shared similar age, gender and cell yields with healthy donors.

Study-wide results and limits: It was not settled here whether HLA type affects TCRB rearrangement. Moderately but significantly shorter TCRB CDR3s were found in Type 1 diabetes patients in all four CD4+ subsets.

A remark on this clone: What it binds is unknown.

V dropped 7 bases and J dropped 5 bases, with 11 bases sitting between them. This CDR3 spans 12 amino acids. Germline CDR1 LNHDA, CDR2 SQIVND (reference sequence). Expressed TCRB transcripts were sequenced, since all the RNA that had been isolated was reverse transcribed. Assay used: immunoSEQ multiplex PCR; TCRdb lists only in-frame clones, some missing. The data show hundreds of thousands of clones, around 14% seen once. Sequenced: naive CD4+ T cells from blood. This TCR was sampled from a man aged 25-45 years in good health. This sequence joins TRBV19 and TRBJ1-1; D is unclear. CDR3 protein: CASTFESTEAFF. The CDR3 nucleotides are TGTGCCAGTACCTTCGAATCGACTGAAGCTTTCTTT.